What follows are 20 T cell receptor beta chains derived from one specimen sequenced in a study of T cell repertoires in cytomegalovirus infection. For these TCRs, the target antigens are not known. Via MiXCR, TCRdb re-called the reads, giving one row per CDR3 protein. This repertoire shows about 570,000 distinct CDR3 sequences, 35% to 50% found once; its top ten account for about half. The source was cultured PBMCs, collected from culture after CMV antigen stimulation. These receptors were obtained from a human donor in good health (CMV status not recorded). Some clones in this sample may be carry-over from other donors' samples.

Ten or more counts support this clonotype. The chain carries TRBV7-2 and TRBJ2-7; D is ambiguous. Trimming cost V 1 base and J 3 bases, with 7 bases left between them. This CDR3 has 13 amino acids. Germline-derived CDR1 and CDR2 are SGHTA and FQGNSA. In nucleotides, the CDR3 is TGTGCCAGCAGCTTAGGGCAGTTCTACGAGCAGTACTTC. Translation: CASSLGQFYEQYF. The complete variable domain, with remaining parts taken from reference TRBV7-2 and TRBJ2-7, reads GAGVSQSPSNKVTEKGKDVELRCDPISGHTALYWYRQSLGQGLEFLIYFQGNSAPDKSGLPSDRFSAERTGGSVSTLTIQRTQQEDSAVYLCASSLGQFYEQYFGPGTRLTVT.

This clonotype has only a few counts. CDR3 DNA sequence: TGTGCCAGCAGCTTAGCGGGGAGCAATGAGCAGTTCTTC. Translated: CASSLAGSNEQFF. The chain couples TRBV7-4 to TRBJ2-1, with D perhaps TRBD2 (5 bases). V was trimmed by 0 bases and J by 6 bases, leaving 6 bases between them. The germline gives CDR1 SGHVT, CDR2 SQSDAQ. CDR3 length: 13 amino acids.

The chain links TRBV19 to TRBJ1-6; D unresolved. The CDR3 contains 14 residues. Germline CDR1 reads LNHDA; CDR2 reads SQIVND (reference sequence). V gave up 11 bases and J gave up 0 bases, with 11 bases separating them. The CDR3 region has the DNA TGTGCCTCACGGGAGGGCTCCTATAATTCACCCCTCCACTTT. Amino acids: CASREGSYNSPLHF.

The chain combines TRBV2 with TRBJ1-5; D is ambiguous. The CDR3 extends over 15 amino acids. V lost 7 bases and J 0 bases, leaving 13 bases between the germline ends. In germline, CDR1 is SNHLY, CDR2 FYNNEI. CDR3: CASTVEGGSNQPQHF. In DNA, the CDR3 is TGTGCCAGCACGGTCGAGGGCGGTAGCAATCAGCCCCAGCATTTT.

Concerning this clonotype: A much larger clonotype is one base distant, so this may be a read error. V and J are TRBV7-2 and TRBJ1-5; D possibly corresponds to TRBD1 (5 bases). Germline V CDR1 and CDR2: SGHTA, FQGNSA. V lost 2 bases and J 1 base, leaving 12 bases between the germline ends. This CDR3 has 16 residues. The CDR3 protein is CASSLFQGGSNQPQHF. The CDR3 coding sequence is TGTGCCAGCAGCTTATTCCAGGGAGGGAGCAATCAGCCCCAGCATTTT.

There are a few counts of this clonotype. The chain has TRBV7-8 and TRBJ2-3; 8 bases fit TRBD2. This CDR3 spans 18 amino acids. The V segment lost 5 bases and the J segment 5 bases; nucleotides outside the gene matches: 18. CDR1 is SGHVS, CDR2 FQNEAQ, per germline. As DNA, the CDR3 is TGTGCCAGCAGCCCAAGAGGGCTAGCGGGCGGGCCGAAAGATACGCAGTATTTT. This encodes CASSPRGLAGGPKDTQYF. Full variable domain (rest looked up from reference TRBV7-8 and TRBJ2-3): GAGVSQSPRYKVAKRGQDVALRCDPISGHVSLFWYQQALGQGPEFLTYFQNEAQLDKSGLPSDRFFAERPEGSVSTLKIQRTQQEDSAVYLCASSPRGLAGGPKDTQYFGPGTRLTVL.

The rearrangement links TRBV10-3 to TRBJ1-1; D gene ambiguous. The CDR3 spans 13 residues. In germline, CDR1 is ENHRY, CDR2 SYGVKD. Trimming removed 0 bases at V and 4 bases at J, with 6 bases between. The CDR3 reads CAISESSITEAFF. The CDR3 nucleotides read TGTGCCATCAGTGAGTCTTCCATCACTGAAGCTTTCTTT.

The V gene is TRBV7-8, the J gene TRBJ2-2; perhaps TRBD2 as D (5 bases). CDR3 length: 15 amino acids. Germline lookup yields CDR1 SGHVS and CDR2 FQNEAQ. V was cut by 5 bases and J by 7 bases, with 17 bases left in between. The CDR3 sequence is CASSPPGIPGGELFF. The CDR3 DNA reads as TGTGCCAGCAGCCCTCCGGGGATTCCGGGCGGGGAGCTGTTTTTT.

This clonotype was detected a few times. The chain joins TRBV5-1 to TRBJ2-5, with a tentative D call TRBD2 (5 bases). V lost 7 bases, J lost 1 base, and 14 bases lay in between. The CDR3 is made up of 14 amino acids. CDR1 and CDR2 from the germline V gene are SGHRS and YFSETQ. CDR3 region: CASGPPSGQETQYF. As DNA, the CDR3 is TGCGCCAGCGGACCCCCCAGCGGCCAAGAGACCCAGTACTTC. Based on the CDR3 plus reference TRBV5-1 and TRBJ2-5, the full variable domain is KAGVTQTPRYLIKTRGQQVTLSCSPISGHRSVSWYQQTPGQGLQFLFEYFSETQRNKGNFPGRFSGRQFSNSRSEMNVSTLELGDSALYLCASGPPSGQETQYFGPGTRLLVL.

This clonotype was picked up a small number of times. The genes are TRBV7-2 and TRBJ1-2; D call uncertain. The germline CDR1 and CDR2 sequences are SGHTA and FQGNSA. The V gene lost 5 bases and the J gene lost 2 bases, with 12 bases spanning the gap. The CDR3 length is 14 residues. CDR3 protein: CASSPRAQNYGYTF. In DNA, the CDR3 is TGTGCCAGCAGCCCCCGGGCCCAAAACTATGGCTACACCTTC.

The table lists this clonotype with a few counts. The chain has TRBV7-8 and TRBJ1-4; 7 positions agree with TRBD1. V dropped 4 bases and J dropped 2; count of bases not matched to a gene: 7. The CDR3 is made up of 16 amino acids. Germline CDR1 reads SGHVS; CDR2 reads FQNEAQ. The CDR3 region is CASSSGQWGTNEKLFF. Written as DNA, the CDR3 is TGTGCCAGCAGCTCGGGACAGTGGGGCACTAATGAAAAACTGTTTTTT.

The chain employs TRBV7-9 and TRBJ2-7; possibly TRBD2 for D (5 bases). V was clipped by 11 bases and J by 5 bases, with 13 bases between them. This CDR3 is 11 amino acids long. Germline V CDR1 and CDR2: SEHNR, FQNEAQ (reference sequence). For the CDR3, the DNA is TGTGCCTATGATGGGGAGAACGAGCAGTACTTC. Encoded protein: CAYDGENEQYF.

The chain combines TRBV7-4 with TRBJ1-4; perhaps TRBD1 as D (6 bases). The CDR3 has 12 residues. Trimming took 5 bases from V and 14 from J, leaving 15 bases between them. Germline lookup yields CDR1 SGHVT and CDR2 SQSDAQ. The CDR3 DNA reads TGTGCCAGCAGCCGGGGCCCTCAGGGGCTGTTTTTT. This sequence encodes CASSRGPQGLFF.

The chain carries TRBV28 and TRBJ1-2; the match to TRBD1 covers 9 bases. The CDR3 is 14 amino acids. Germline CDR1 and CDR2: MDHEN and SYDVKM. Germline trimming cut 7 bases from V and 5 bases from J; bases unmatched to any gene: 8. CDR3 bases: TGTGCCAGCAACCCACAGGGGGCTGGGTATGGCTACACCTTC. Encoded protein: CASNPQGAGYGYTF.

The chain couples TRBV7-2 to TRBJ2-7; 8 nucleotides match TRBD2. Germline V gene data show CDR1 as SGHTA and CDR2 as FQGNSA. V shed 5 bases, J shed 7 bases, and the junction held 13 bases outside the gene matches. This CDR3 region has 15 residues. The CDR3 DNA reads TGTGCCAGCAGCCCTCGACTAGCGTTTACGGAAGAGCAGTACTTC. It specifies CASSPRLAFTEEQYF.

CDR3: CASSPNDGRAYNEQFF. The CDR3 nucleotides read TGCGCCAGCAGCCCGAATGACGGGAGGGCCTACAATGAGCAGTTCTTC. The chain joins TRBV5-1 to TRBJ2-1; 8 nucleotides agree with TRBD2. V shed 4 bases and J 2 bases; nucleotides not matched to a gene: 8. Germline V gene lookup returns CDR1 SGHRS and CDR2 YFSETQ. The CDR3 consists of 16 residues.

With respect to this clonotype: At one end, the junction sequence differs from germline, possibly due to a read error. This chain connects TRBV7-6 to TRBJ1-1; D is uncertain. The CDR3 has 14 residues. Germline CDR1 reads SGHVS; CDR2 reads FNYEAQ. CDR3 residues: CASSLSPGNAEAFF. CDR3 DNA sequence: TGTGCCAGCAGCTTAAGTCCGGGGAACGCTGAAGCTTTCTTT.

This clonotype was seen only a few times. In nucleotides, the CDR3 is TGTGCCAGCAGATATCGACTTAGCTCCTACAATGAGCAGTTCTTC. It is translated as CASRYRLSSYNEQFF. V gene TRBV6-2 or TRBV6-3 combines with J gene TRBJ2-1; the D is unclear. This CDR3 region has 15 residues. Trimming removed 6 bases from V and 0 bases from J, with 12 bases in between. Germline-derived CDR1 and CDR2 are MNHEY and SVGEGT.

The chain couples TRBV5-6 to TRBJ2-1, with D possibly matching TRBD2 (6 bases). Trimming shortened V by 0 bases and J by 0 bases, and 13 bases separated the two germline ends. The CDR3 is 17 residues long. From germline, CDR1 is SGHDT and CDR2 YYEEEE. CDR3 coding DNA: TGTGCCAGCAGCTTGGCGGGGACTCGTGTCTCCTACAATGAGCAGTTCTTC. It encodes CASSLAGTRVSYNEQFF.

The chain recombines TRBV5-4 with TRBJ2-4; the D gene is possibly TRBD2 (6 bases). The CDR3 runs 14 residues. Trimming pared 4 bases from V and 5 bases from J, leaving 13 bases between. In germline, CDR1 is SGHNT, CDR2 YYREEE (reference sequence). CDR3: CASSLGGGENIQYF. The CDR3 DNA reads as TGTGCCAGCAGCCTCGGAGGAGGGGAAAACATTCAGTACTTC.